This TCR beta chain was sequenced during a study of blood T cell repertoires in COVID-19. Study details: The United States, Italy and Spain were the sources of the acute and convalescent COVID-19 samples. In each case, the material was cDNA or gDNA derived from T cells, B-cell-depleted T cells, or PBMCs.

J was trimmed by 0 bases and V by 7 bases; bases with no gene match: 4. The CDR3 spans 14 residues. The germline V gene has CDR1 MNHEY and CDR2 SVGAGI. One Seattle source followed patients from active infection through their disease course. Per the original methods: Estimation of nucleated cell counts was performed using reference gene primer amplification. Using immunoSEQ multiplex PCR, the repertoire was profiled, and TCRdb retains in-frame clones only, with some absent. Clone size and the V and J calls come from that table; the DNA yielded D and trimming. The data contain 250,000 to 350,000 clones, about 90% of them singletons.

The receptor was isolated from a woman aged 25 to 39 with COVID-19, enrolled during active disease. The rearrangement uses TRBV6-5 and TRBJ2-7; 9 bases fit TRBD2. Sequenced input: peripheral blood. The CDR3 nucleotides read TGTGCCAGCAAGCGGGGGGTCAGCTCCTACGAGCAGTACTTC. Amino acid sequence: CASKRGVSSYEQYF.